This TCR beta chain originates from a study of CD8+ T cells in alopecia areata. For the study at large: Treated patients swallowed 5 to 10 mg of oral tofacitinib twice daily. After 6 to 18 months of tofacitinib, follow-up continued 6 months off drug.

This clone has only a few counts. After isolation, RNA underwent reverse transcription to generate cDNA as the sequencing template. The table came from immunoSEQ multiplex PCR; TCRdb's copy has only in-frame clones and leaves some out. The sample consists of some 130,000 clones, about 46% of them appearing once. The ends were cut back, 5 bases at V and 7 bases at J, with 15 bases in the middle. Germline CDR1 is SEHNR and CDR2 is FQNEAQ (reference sequence). The CDR3 has 14 residues. Peripheral blood and lesional scalp punch biopsies were taken from alopecia areata patients. From PBMCs, CD4+ and CD8+ T cells were sorted.

The rearrangement joins TRBV7-9 to TRBJ2-1, with no clear D. The input for sequencing was CD8+ T cells sorted from blood, taken at week 0. This receptor was taken from a human donor with alopecia areata. The CDR3 sequence: CASSPSEKVNEQFF. The CDR3 DNA follows: TGTGCCAGCAGCCCATCGGAGAAAGTAAATGAGCAGTTCTTC. The whole variable domain, filled in from reference TRBV7-9 and TRBJ2-1, reads DTGVSQNPRHKITKRGQNVTFRCDPISEHNRLYWYRQTLGQGPEFLTYFQNEAQLEKSRLLSDRFSAERPKGSFSTLEIQRTEQGDSAMYLCASSPSEKVNEQFFGPGTRLTVL.